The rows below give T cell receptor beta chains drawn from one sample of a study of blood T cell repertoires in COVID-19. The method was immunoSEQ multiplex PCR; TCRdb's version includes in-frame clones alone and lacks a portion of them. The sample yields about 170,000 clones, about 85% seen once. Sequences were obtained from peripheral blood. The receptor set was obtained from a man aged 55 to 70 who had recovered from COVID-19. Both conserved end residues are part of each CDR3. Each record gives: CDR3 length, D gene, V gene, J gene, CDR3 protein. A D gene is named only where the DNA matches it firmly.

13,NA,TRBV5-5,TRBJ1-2,CASTPSDGDTNFF
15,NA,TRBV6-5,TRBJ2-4,CASSYRLGSKNIQYF
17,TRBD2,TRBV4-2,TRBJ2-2,CASSQPAGVSNTGELFF
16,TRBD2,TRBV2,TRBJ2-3,CASREVRGGFGDTQYF
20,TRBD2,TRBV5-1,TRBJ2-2,CASSGSSGGSPAIGTGELFF
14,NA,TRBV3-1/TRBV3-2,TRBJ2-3,CASSTASALDTQYF
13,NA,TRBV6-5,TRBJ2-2,CASTDSFTGELFF
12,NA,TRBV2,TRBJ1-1,CASSQTDTEAFF
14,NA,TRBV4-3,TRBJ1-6,CASSQERGNSPLHF
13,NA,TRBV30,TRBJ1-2,CAWIGTPGYGYTF
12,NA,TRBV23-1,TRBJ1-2,CASSLGAFGYTF
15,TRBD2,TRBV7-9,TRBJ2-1,CASSFIAGAHNEQFF
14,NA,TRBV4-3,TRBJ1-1,CASSTGLSNTEAFF
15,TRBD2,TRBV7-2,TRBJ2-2,CASSLAGGYTGELFF
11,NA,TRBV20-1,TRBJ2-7,CSARRSYEQYF
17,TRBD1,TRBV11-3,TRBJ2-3,CASSFVAGTGGTDTQYF
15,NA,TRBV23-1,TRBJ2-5,CASKGGQKPGETQYF
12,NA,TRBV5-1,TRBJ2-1,CASHDGDNEQFF
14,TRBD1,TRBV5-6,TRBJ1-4,CASSLSQGEEKLFF
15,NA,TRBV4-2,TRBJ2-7,CASSQERYGSNEQYF
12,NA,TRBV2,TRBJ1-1,CASSDEGGGTFF
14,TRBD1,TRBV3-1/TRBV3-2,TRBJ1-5,CASSPSGGDQPQHF
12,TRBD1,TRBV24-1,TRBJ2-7,CATLDRGHEQYF
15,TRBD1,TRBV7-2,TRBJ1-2,CASSLRTGPSYGYTF
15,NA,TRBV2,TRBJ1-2,CASRRLSAGPYGYTF
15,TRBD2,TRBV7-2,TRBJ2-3,CASSLDGGRTDTQYF
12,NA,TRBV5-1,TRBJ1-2,CASSLEGVGYTF
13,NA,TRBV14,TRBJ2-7,CASSGPGFYEQYF
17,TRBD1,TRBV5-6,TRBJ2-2,CASSLGQGSAVAGELFF
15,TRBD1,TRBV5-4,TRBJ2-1,CASSTRDRGDAEQFF
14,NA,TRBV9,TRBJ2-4,CASSAGPNRNIQYF
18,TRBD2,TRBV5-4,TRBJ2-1,CASSLPGLAEYSYNEQFF
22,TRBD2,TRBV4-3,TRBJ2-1,CASSQGYARARLAGGKANEQFF
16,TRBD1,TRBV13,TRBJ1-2,CASSNDRDRRGYGYTF
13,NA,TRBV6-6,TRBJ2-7,CASRNILAYEQYF
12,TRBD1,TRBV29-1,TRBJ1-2,CSVVQGAYGYTF
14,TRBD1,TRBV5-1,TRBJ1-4,CASSLDRGFEKLFF
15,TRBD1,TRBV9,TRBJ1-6,CASSGKGQTNSPLHF
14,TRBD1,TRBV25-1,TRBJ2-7,CASSESDRGYEQYF
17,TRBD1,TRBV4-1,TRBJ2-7,CASSHPDLRDRVVEQYF
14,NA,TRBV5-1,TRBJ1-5,CASSAEGSGQPQHF
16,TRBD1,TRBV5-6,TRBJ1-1,CASSEITGTANTEAFF
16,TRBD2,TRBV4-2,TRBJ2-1,CASSQASGGAPDEQFF
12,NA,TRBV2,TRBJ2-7,CASSVRGSEQYF
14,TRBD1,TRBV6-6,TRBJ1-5,CASSPGTGTQPQHF
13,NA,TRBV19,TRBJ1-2,CASSINDDWGYTF
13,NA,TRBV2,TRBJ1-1,CASSVSLNTEAFF
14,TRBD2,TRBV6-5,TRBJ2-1,CASRTSGGAPEQFF
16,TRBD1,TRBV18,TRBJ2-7,CASSPRQGAGTYEQYF
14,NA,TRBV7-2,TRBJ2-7,CASSSGLSFSEQYF
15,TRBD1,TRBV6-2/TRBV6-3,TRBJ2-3,CASSWGQGVTDTQYF
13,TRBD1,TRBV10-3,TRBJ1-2,CAIMGQGDYGYTF
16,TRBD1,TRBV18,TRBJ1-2,CASSPPGQGALHGYTF
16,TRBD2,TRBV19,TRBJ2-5,CASSIGWTSGVETQYF
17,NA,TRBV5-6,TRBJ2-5,CASSLRFRYVIGETQYF
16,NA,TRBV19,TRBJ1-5,CASSIIGQGDNQPQHF
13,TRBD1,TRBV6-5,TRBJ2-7,CASRGQGPYEQYF
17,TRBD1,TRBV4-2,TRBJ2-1,CASSRRYDRGSYNEQFF
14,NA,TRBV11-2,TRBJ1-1,CASSFGLLNTEAFF